A single sample gave rise to the 11 T cell receptor beta chains below, sequenced in a study of T cell clonality in common variable immunodeficiency. The data were produced by immunoSEQ multiplex PCR, yet TCRdb's version contains in-frame clones alone and is incomplete. The data show approximately 44,000 clones, with none appearing a single time. Sequences were obtained from peripheral blood mononuclear cells. The origin of the receptors is a person aged 18 to 70 in good health.

This clone was seen a handful of times. The CDR3 extends 3 residues past the end of the read, so its final part is completed from the germline J gene. This rearrangement joins TRBV5-1 to TRBJ1-2; TRBD1 might be the D (6 bases). The germline V gene has CDR1 SGHRS and CDR2 YFSETQ. The CDR3 sequence is 16 residues long. The DNA read from the CDR3 is TGCGCCAGCAGGTTGACTAGCGGGGGGGCCTACAATGAC. It encodes CASRLTSGGAYND. The whole CDR3 protein is CASRLTSGGAYNDYTF. The whole variable domain, filled in from reference TRBV5-1 and TRBJ1-2, reads KAGVTQTPRYLIKTRGQQVTLSCSPISGHRSVSWYQQTPGQGLQFLFEYFSETQRNKGNFPGRFSGRQFSNSRSEMNVSTLELGDSALYLCASRLTSGGAYNDYTFGSGTRLTVV.

This clone occurred many times. The DNA ends 3 residues before the CDR3 does, and the rest of the CDR3 is filled in from the germline J gene. This chain uses TRBV27 with TRBJ2-1; D unclear. This CDR3 region has 12 residues. Trimming shortened V by 3 bases and J by 6 bases, and 6 bases separated the two germline ends. Germline V CDR1 and CDR2: MNHEY, SMNVEV (reference sequence). The CDR3 reads CASSFGGNEQFF. The covered CDR3 bases are TGTGCCAGCAGTTTCGGTGGCAATGAG.

This clone appeared many times. With the read ending 3 residues before the CDR3 end, the germline J gene is used to fill in that end. The chain uses TRBV19 and TRBJ2-4; 7 bases line up with TRBD1. Per the germline V gene, CDR1 is LNHDA and CDR2 is SQIVND (reference sequence). There are 15 residues in the CDR3. Losses at the gene ends were 6 bases for V and 9 bases for J; bases not matched to a gene: 14. The CDR3 loop reads CASSDLGGEFGIQYF. Incomplete CDR3 DNA: TGTGCCAGTAGCGACCTAGGGGGCGAGTTTGGCATT. Looking up the rest from reference TRBV19 and TRBJ2-4 gives the full variable domain: DGGITQSPKYLFRKEGQNVTLSCEQNLNHDAMYWYRQDPGQGLRLIYYSQIVNDFQKGDIAEGYSVSREKKESFPLTVTSAQKNPTAFYLCASSDLGGEFGIQYFGAGTRLSVL.

This clone has just a few counts. The sequenced fragment ends 3 residues before the CDR3 boundary, so the rest is inferred from the germline J gene. The V call is TRBV19, the J call TRBJ1-2; 8 bases agree with TRBD1. Germline V gives CDR1 LNHDA, CDR2 SQIVND (reference sequence). The length of the CDR3 is 16 residues. The sequenced CDR3 bases are TGTGCCAGTAGTATTAGCGGGACAGGCGCAACCTACGAC. Translating gives CASSISGTGATYD. The entire CDR3 protein is CASSISGTGATYDYTF.

This clone has at least ten counts. With the read ending 3 residues before the CDR3 end, the germline J gene is used to fill in that end. The chain employs TRBV20-1 and TRBJ2-1; 12 positions match TRBD2. Germline CDR1 reads DFQATT; CDR2 reads SNEGSKA (reference sequence). The J segment lost 5 bases and the V segment lost 5 bases, leaving 4 bases of the junction unmatched. The CDR3 runs to 14 residues. CDR3 residues: CSAGLAGLNNEQFF. The covered CDR3 bases are TGCAGTGCTGGACTAGCGGGACTTAACAATGAG.

The table lists this clone with many counts. One end of the junction varies from germline; a read error may be responsible. The read terminates 3 residues before the CDR3 end, so the remaining end is supplied by the germline J gene. The chain is built from TRBV3-1 (or the pseudogene TRBV3-2) and TRBJ2-2, with a tentative D call TRBD2 (6 bases). The CDR3 has 14 residues. Germline V lookup: CDR1 LGHDT, CDR2 YNNKEL (reference sequence). The DNA read from the CDR3 is TGTGCCAGCAGCCGCCCTTGGGGGACCGGGGGG. Translating it yields CASSRPWGTGG. The whole CDR3 protein reads CASSRPWGTGGLFF.

This clone was seen at least ten times. The CDR3 here is CSATTTSGWYNEQFF. The DNA read from the CDR3 is TGCAGTGCAACCACGACTAGCGGTTGGTACAATGAG. V usage is TRBV20-1 and J usage is TRBJ2-1, with 9 bases lining up with TRBD2. The CDR3 end is not reached by the read, which stops 3 residues before it; the germline J gene fills it in. V shed 6 bases, J shed 4 bases, and the junction held 10 bases outside the gene matches. CDR1 DFQATT and CDR2 SNEGSKA come from the germline V gene (reference sequence). CDR3 length: 15 amino acids.

There are many counts of this clone. Read coverage stops 3 residues before the CDR3 terminus; the germline J gene supplies the remainder. V is TRBV11-2 and J is TRBJ1-1; 11 bases line up with TRBD1. Losses at the gene ends were 0 bases for V and 7 bases for J; bases not matched to a gene: 4. Germline CDR1 is SGHAT and CDR2 is FQNNGV. The CDR3 covers 15 residues. The part of the CDR3 DNA that was read is TGTGCCAGCAGCTTAGAAACCGGGACAGGGGGTGAA. Translating gives CASSLETGTGGE. The full-length CDR3 reads as CASSLETGTGGEAFF.

At least ten counts were recorded for this clone. Sequencing ends 3 residues short of the CDR3 end; the germline J gene provides the rest. The chain links TRBV2 to TRBJ2-5; D is undetermined. Germline V gene data show CDR1 as SNHLY and CDR2 as FYNNEI. V lost 5 bases and J 5 bases, leaving 6 bases between the germline ends. The length of the CDR3 is 11 residues. CDR3 region: CASSKGETQYF. The CDR3 DNA, read in part, is TGTGCCAGCAGTAAGGGCGAGACC.

The sample holds many counts of this clone. The read terminates 3 residues before the CDR3 end, so the remaining end is supplied by the germline J gene. The rearrangement joins TRBV6-2 or TRBV6-3 to TRBJ2-1; D unresolved. Germline CDR1 MNHEY, CDR2 SVGEGT. This CDR3 contains 13 residues. V was cut by 8 bases and J by 0 bases, with 8 bases left in between. The part of the CDR3 DNA that was read is TGTGCCAGCTCGAGCGACTCCTACAATGAG. Amino acid sequence: CASSSDSYNE. The entire CDR3 reads CASSSDSYNEQFF.

There are many counts of this clone. The read terminates 3 residues before the CDR3 end, so the remaining end is supplied by the germline J gene. This chain joins TRBV19 and TRBJ1-2, with 10 bases identical to TRBD1. Germline V gene lookup returns CDR1 LNHDA and CDR2 SQIVND (reference sequence). This CDR3 spans 16 amino acids. CDR3 sequence reads: CASSTNAGQGQSGYTF. CDR3 DNA (partial): TGTGCCAGTAGTACAAATGCGGGACAGGGGCAATCCGGC.